This TCR beta chain came from a study of T cell changes during pregnancy in multiple sclerosis. Between the trimmed V and J ends, which lost 1 base and 1 base, there was a span of 17 bases. Germline CDR1 reads LNHDA; CDR2 reads SQIVND (reference sequence). The CDR3 has 18 amino acids. Data came from immunoSEQ multiplex PCR; TCRdb stores just in-frame clones and leaves some out. The repertoire holds fewer than 85,000 clones, with around 96% as singletons. The origin of this receptor is a female donor with multiple sclerosis, enrolled in a pregnancy study. Sequenced material: peripheral blood, taken in the second trimester of pregnancy. The V and J genes are TRBV19 and TRBJ1-5, with D possibly matching TRBD1 (6 bases). CDR3 nucleotide sequence: TGTGCCAGTAGTATAGCCCGTACAGGGTCAGGGAGCAATCAGCCCCAGCATTTT. Amino acid sequence: CASSIARTGSGSNQPQHF. Together with reference TRBV19 and TRBJ1-5, the CDR3 gives the full variable domain: DGGITQSPKYLFRKEGQNVTLSCEQNLNHDAMYWYRQDPGQGLRLIYYSQIVNDFQKGDIAEGYSVSREKKESFPLTVTSAQKNPTAFYLCASSIARTGSGSNQPQHFGDGTRLSIL.